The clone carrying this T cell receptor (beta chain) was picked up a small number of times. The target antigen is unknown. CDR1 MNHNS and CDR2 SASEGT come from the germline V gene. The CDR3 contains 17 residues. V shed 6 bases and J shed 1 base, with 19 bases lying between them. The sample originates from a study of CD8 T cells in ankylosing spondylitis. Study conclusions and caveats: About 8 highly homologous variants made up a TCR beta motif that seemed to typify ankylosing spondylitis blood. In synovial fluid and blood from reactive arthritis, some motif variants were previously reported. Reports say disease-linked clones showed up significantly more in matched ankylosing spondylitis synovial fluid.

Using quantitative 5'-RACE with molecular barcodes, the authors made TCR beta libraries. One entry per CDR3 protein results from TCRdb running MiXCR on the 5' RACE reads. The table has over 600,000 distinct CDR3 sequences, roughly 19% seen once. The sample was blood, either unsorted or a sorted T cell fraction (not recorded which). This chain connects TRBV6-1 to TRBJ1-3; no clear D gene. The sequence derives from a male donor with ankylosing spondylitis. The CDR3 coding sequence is TGTGCCAGCAGCCCCGCCGAGATTATACCTTCTGGAAACACCATATATTTT. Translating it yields CASSPAEIIPSGNTIYF.